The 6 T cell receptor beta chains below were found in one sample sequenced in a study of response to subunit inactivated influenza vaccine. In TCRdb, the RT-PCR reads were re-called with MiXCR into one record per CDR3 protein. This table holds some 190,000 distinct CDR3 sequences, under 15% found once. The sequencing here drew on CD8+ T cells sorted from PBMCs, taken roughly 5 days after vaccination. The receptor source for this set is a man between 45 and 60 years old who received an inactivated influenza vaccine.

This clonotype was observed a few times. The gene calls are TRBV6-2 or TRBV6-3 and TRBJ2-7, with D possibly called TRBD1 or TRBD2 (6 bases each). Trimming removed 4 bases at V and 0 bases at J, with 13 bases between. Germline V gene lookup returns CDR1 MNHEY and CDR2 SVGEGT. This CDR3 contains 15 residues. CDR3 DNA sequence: TGTGCCAGCAGTTCTGGGGGGCTCAGCTCCTACGAGCAGTACTTC. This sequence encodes CASSSGGLSSYEQYF.

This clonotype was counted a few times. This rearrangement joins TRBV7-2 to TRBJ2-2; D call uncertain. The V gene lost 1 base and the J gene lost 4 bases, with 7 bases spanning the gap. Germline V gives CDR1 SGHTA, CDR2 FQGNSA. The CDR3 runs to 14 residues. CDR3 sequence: CASSLGFSTGELFF. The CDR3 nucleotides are TGTGCCAGCAGCTTAGGCTTTAGCACCGGGGAGCTGTTTTTT.

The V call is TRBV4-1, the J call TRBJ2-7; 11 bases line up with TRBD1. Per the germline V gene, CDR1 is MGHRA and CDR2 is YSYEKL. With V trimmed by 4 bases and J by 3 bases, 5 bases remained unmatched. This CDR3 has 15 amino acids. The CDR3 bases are TGCGCCAGCAGCCGCGCGGGGACAGGGGGCTACGAGCAGTACTTC. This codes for CASSRAGTGGYEQYF.

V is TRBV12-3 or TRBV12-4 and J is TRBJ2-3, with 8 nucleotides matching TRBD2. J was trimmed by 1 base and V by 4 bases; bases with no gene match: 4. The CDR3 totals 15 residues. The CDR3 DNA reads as TGTGCCAGCAGTTCCTGGCGGGGGGGCACAGATACGCAGTATTTT. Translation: CASSSWRGGTDTQYF.

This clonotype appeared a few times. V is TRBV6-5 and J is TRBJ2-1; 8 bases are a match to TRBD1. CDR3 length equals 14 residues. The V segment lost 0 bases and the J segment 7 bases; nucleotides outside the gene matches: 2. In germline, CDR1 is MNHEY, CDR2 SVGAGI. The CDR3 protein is CASSYSNRGNEQFF. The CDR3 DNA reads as TGTGCCAGCAGTTACTCGAACAGGGGGAATGAGCAGTTCTTC.

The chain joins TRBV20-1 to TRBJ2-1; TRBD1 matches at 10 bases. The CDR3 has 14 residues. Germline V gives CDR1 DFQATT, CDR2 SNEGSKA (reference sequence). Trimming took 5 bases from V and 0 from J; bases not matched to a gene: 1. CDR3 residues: CSAWTGGSYNEQFF. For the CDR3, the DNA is TGCAGTGCTTGGACAGGGGGCTCCTACAATGAGCAGTTCTTC.